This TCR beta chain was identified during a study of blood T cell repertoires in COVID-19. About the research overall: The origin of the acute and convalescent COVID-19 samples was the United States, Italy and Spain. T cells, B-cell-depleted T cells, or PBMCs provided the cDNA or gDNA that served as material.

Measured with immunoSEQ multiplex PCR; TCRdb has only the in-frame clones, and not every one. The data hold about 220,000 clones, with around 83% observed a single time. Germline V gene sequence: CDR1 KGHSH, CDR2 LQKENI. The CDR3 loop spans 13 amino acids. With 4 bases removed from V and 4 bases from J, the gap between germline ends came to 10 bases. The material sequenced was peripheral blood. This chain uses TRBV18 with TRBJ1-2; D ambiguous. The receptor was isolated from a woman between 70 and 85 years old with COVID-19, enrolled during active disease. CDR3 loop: CASSQGAVYGYTF. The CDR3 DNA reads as TGTGCCAGCTCACAGGGAGCAGTCTATGGCTACACCTTC. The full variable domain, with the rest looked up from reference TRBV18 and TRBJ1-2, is NAGVMQNPRHLVRRRGQEARLRCSPMKGHSHVYWYRQLPEEGLKFMVYLQKENIIDESGMPKERFSAEFPKEGPSILRIQQVVRGDSAAYFCASSQGAVYGYTFGSGTRLTVV.